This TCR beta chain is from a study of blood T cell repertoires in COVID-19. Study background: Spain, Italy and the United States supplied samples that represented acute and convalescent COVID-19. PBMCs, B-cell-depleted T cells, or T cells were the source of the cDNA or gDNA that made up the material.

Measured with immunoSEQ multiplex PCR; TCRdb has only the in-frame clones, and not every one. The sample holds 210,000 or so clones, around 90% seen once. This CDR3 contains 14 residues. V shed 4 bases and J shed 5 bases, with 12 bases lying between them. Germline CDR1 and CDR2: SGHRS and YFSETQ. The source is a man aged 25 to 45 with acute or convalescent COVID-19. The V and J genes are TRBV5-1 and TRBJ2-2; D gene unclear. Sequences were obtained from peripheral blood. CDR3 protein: CASSGNLATGELFF. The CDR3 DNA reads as TGCGCCAGCAGCGGAAACTTAGCTACCGGGGAGCTGTTTTTT.